These T cell receptor beta chains were read from a single sample in a study of shared clonotypes between healthy human individuals. TCRdb's table, derived via immunoSEQ multiplex PCR, lists solely in-frame clones and lacks some. The data show about a million clones, roughly 72% seen once. Source material: memory CD4+ T cells sorted from blood. Every receptor here comes from a man in his late teens or twenties in good health. Each CDR3 is given with its conserved first and last residue. The order of the fields is clone size, D gene, J gene, V gene, CDR3 protein, CDR3 DNA. The D gene is left open where the match is weak. Clone size is not always given. Where it is, it says once, few, many or a class for expanded clones.

>many|-|TRBJ2-7|TRBV11-2
CASSPYGQEQYF
TGTGCCAGCAGCCCGTACGGGCAAGAGCAGTACTTC
>-|TRBD1|TRBJ2-7|TRBV30
CAWSVGGTGGGYEQYF
TGTGCCTGGAGTGTGGGCGGGACAGGAGGGGGTTACGAGCAGTACTTC
>-|-|TRBJ2-7|TRBV18
CASSPQRVISYEQYF
TGTGCCAGCTCACCCCAGAGGGTGATCTCCTACGAGCAGTACTTC
>-|-|TRBJ2-7|TRBV10-3
CAISESDPYEQYF
TGTGCCATCAGTGAGAGCGACCCCTACGAGCAGTACTTC
>-|-|TRBJ2-2|TRBV27
CASISDTGELFF
TGTGCCAGCATTTCTGACACCGGGGAGCTGTTTTTT
>-|-|TRBJ1-2|TRBV28
CASSPGGTLYGYTF
TGTGCCAGCAGTCCGGGTGGGACCCTCTATGGCTACACCTTC
>-|-|TRBJ1-2|TRBV11-2
CASRDEAGEGYTF
TGTGCCAGCAGGGACGAGGCTGGAGAAGGCTACACCTTC
>-|TRBD1|TRBJ1-4|TRBV10-3
CAISGGDSAEKLFF
TGTGCCATCAGTGGGGGGGACAGTGCGGAAAAACTGTTTTTT
>once|-|TRBJ2-1|TRBV30
CAWSVQAVNEQFF
TGTGCCTGGAGTGTACAGGCCGTCAATGAGCAGTTCTTC
>-|TRBD2|TRBJ2-1|TRBV10-3
CAISEWTSGTVSRNEQFF
TGTGCCATCAGTGAGTGGACCAGCGGGACCGTTTCGCGCAATGAGCAGTTCTTC
>-|-|TRBJ1-5|TRBV28
CASSSGSAKGVLPQHF
TGTGCCAGCAGTTCAGGGTCGGCCAAGGGTGTATTGCCCCAGCATTTT
>many|TRBD1|TRBJ1-2|TRBV2
CARTGLNGYTF
TGTGCCAGGACAGGGTTAAATGGCTACACCTTC
>-|TRBD1|TRBJ1-1|TRBV28
CASSSEGAWGRKNTEAFF
TGTGCCAGCAGCTCGGAGGGGGCGTGGGGGCGAAAGAACACTGAAGCTTTCTTT
>once|TRBD2|TRBJ2-2|TRBV10-3
CAISAGSGTTGELFF
TGTGCCATCAGTGCGGGTAGCGGGACGACCGGGGAGCTGTTTTTT
>-|-|TRBJ2-1|TRBV7-8
CASNQDQRLYNEQFF
TGTGCCAGCAACCAGGACCAAAGACTCTACAATGAGCAGTTCTTC
>-|-|TRBJ2-7|TRBV6-1
CASTSYAYEQYF
TGTGCCAGCACCAGTTACGCCTACGAGCAGTACTTC